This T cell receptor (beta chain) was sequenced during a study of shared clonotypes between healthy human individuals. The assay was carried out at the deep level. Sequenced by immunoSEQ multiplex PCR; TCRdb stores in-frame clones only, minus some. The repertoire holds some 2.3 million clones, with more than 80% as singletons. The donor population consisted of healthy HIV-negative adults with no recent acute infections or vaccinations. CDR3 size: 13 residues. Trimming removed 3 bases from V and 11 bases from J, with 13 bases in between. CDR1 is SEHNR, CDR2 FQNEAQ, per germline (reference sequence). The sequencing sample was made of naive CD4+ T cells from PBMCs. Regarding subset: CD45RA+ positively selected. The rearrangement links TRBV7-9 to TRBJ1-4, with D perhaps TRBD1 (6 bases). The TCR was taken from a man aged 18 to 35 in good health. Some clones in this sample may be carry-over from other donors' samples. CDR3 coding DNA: TGTGCCAGCAGCTTGTTACAGGGAGGGAAACTGTTTTTT. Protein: CASSLLQGGKLFF.